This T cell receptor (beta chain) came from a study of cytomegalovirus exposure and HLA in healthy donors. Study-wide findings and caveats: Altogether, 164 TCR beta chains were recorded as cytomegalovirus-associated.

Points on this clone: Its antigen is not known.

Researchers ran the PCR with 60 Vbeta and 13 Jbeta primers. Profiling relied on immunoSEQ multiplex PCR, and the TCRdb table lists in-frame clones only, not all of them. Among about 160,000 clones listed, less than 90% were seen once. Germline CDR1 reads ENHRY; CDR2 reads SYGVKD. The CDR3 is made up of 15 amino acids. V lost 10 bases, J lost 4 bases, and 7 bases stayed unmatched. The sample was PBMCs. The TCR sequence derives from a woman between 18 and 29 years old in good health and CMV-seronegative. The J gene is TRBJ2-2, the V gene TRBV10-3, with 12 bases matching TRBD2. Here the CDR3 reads CATVASGRGTGELFF. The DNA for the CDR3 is TGTGCCACCGTTGCTAGCGGGAGGGGCACCGGGGAGCTGTTTTTT.